The present entry profiles one T cell receptor beta chain with its context. Its specificity is unknown. A much larger clone lies a single base off, so this may be a read error. This entry belongs to a study of liver allograft versus peripheral blood T cells. Study at large: In transplanted livers, T cell receptor repertoires were compared with those found in the recipients' peripheral blood.

Study-wide points: Within liver allografts, T cell receptor repertoires were reportedly different from those in peripheral blood.

TCRdb re-derived calls from the reads in MiXCR, one entry per CDR3 protein. The sample carries more than 3,500 distinct CDR3 sequences, about 18% recorded once. The V and J ends lost 4 bases and 4 bases respectively, with 12 bases between them. The CDR3 totals 13 residues. The germline V gene has CDR1 SGDLS and CDR2 YYNGEE. The receptor was derived from a human patient who had a liver transplant. Some T cells here may be from the graft donor. The chain links TRBV9 to TRBJ2-7; perhaps TRBD1 as D (5 bases). CDR3 nucleotides: TGTGCCAGCAGCCTTGGGGCAGAGTACGAGCAGTACTTC. Translated: CASSLGAEYEQYF. Full variable domain (rest looked up from reference TRBV9 and TRBJ2-7): DSGVTQTPKHLITATGQRVTLRCSPRSGDLSVYWYQQSLDQGLQFLIQYYNGEERAKGNILERFSAQQFPDLHSELNLSSLELGDSALYFCASSLGAEYEQYFGPGTRLTVT.